This entry lists 6 T cell receptor beta chains sequenced from one sample in a study of T cell clonotyping in hematopoietic cell transplantation. This table comes from immunoSEQ multiplex PCR, and its TCRdb copy is limited to in-frame clones, with some not included. The sample has about 12,000 clones; roughly 92% are singletons. Specimen: PBMCs, collected 100 days after allogeneic stem cell transplant. The origin of the receptors is a female patient aged 50 to 60 who had an allogeneic stem cell transplant from an unrelated donor, so the T cells may come from the graft donor. Some clones in this sample may be carry-over from other donors' samples.

The count of this clone is one. This chain connects TRBV19 to TRBJ2-3; perhaps D is TRBD1 or TRBD2 (5 bases each). The ends were cut back, 5 bases at V and 2 bases at J, with 11 bases in the middle. Germline CDR1 reads LNHDA; CDR2 reads SQIVND (reference sequence). CDR3 size: 14 residues. CDR3 region: CASSDGTPTDTQYF. The CDR3 DNA reads TGTGCCAGTAGTGACGGGACCCCCACAGATACGCAGTATTTT.

The chain combines TRBV7-2 with TRBJ1-1; the D is unclear. Trimming cost V 4 bases and J 1 base, with 7 bases left between them. Germline lookup yields CDR1 SGHTA and CDR2 FQGNSA. The CDR3 spans 13 residues. CDR3 sequence reads: CASSYTGNTEAFF. CDR3 DNA: TGTGCCAGCAGCTATACGGGGAACACTGAAGCTTTCTTT. Based on the CDR3 plus reference TRBV7-2 and TRBJ1-1, the full variable domain is GAGVSQSPSNKVTEKGKDVELRCDPISGHTALYWYRQSLGQGLEFLIYFQGNSAPDKSGLPSDRFSAERTGGSVSTLTIQRTQQEDSAVYLCASSYTGNTEAFFGQGTRLTVV.

V usage is TRBV6-5 and J usage is TRBJ2-6; D unclear. Germline lookup yields CDR1 MNHEY and CDR2 SVGAGI. The CDR3 has 15 residues. Trimming removed 2 bases at V and 0 bases at J, with 5 bases between. This CDR3 is CASSYVNSGANVLTF. The DNA of the CDR3 is TGTGCCAGCAGTTACGTCAACTCTGGGGCCAACGTCCTGACTTTC.

The chain employs TRBV6-6 and TRBJ2-3; 9 positions match TRBD1. The length of the CDR3 is 15 residues. After removal of 7 bases from V and 3 bases from J, the junction contained 8 bases not matched to a gene. Germline values: CDR1 MNHNY, CDR2 SVGAGI (reference sequence). The CDR3 nucleotides read TGTGCCAGCACTCTCTCCGGGACAGGGACAGATACGCAGTATTTT. Its translation: CASTLSGTGTDTQYF.

The rearrangement uses TRBV25-1 and TRBJ1-2; a weak D match, TRBD1 (6 bases). CDR3 length equals 11 residues. CDR1 MGHDK and CDR2 SYGVNS come from the germline V gene. V lost 6 bases to trimming and J lost 7 bases, with 9 bases between them. Written as DNA, the CDR3 is TGTGCCAGCAGACAGGGTCGTGGCTACACCTTC. The encoded protein is CASRQGRGYTF.

This sequence joins TRBV2 and TRBJ2-2; 8 bases are shared with TRBD2. From germline, CDR1 is SNHLY and CDR2 FYNNEI. J gave up 6 bases and V 1 base, and 1 base lay outside the gene matches. This CDR3 has 14 residues. Written as DNA, the CDR3 is TGTGCCAGCAGTGAAGTGCGGGGGGCCGGGGAGCTGTTTTTT. It yields the protein CASSEVRGAGELFF. The whole variable domain, remainder taken from reference TRBV2 and TRBJ2-2, is EPEVTQTPSHQVTQMGQEVILRCVPISNHLYFYWYRQILGQKVEFLVSFYNNEISEKSEIFDDQFSVERPDGSNFTLKIRSTKLEDSAMYFCASSEVRGAGELFFGEGSRLTVL.